This T cell receptor (beta chain) was profiled in a study of neurological immune-mediated disorders. This clonotype has only a few counts. From 15-18 subjects, over 160 million TCR-beta sequences were obtained in each sequencing run. TCRdb re-analysed the 5' RACE reads in MiXCR, keeping a single row per CDR3 protein. The sample includes 55,000 to 70,000 distinct CDR3 sequences, around 4.7% of them seen just once. The sequence derives from a woman aged 45-60 years with multiple sclerosis. The sequenced sample was PBMCs.

The CDR3: CASSLWTGYEQYV. The CDR3 DNA follows: TGTGCCAGCAGCCTCTGGACAGGCTACGAGCAGTACGTC. V and J are TRBV5-6 and TRBJ2-7; 7 bases match TRBD1. From germline, CDR1 is SGHDT and CDR2 YYEEEE. J lost 3 bases, V lost 4 bases, and 4 bases had no gene match. The CDR3 spans 13 residues.